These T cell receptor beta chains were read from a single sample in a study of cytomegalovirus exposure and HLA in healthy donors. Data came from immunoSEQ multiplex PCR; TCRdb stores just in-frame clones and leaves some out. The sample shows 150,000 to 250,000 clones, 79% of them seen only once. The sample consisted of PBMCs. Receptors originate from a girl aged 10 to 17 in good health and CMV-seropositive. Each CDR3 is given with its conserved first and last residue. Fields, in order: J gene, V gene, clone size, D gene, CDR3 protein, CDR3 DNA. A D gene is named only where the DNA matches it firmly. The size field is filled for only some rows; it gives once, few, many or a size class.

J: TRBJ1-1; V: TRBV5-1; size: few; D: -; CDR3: CASTLGGDTEAFF; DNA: TGCGCCAGCACCCTGGGGGGGGACACTGAAGCTTTCTTT
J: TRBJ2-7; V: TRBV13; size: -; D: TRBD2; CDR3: CASSLGGLAGGHYEQYF; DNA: TGTGCCAGCAGCTTAGGGGGACTAGCGGGGGGGCACTACGAGCAGTACTTC
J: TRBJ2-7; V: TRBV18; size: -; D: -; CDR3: CASSPQARPYEQYF; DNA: TGTGCCAGCTCACCACAGGCCAGGCCCTACGAGCAGTACTTC
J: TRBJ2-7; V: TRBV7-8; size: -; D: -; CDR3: CASSHGGGFSSYEQYF; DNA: TGTGCCAGCAGCCATGGTGGAGGGTTCAGCTCCTACGAGCAGTACTTC
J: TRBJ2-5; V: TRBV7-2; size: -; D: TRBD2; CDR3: CASSLLPSGGKTQYF; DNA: TGTGCCAGCAGCCTGCTCCCCAGCGGGGGGAAGACCCAGTACTTC
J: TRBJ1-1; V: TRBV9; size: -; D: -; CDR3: CASSPSADTEAFF; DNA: TGTGCCAGCAGCCCTTCGGCGGACACTGAAGCTTTCTTT
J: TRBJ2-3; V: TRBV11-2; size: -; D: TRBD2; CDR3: CASSSLQRGGWYTQYF; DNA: TGTGCCAGCAGCTCACTCCAGCGGGGGGGGTGGTATACGCAGTATTTT
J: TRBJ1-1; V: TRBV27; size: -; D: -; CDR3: CASQEIGADTEAFF; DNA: TGTGCCAGTCAAGAAATTGGGGCTGACACTGAAGCTTTCTTT
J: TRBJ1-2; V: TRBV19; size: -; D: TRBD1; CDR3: CASTAGTEYGYTF; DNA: TGTGCCAGTACCGCCGGGACAGAATATGGCTACACCTTC
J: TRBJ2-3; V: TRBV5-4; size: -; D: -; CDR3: CASSLDGDSTDTQYF; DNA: TGTGCCAGCAGCTTGGACGGTGATAGCACAGATACGCAGTATTTT
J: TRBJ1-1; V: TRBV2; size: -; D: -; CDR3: CASNSGERGEAFF; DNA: TGTGCCAGCAATTCGGGGGAGAGGGGTGAAGCTTTCTTT
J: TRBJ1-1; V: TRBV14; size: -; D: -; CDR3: CASRRGMNTEAFF; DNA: TGTGCCAGCAGAAGGGGAATGAACACTGAAGCTTTCTTT
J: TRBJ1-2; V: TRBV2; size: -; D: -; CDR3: CASSEQGNYGYTF; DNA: TGTGCCAGCAGTGAGCAGGGAAACTATGGCTACACCTTC
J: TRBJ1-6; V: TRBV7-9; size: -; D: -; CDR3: CASSPTGPLHF; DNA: TGTGCCAGCAGCCCGACGGGGCCCCTCCACTTT
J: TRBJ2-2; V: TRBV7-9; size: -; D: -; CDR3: CASRSRDEPSGTGELFF; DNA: TGTGCCAGCAGATCCCGTGACGAACCATCGGGCACCGGGGAGCTGTTTTTT
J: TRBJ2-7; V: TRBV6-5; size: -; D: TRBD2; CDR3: CASRELAGGTYEQYF; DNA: TGTGCCAGCAGGGAACTAGCGGGGGGCACCTACGAGCAGTACTTC
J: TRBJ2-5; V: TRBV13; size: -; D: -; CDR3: CASSRLILSSAETQYF; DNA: TGTGCCAGCAGCCGCCTTATCCTCTCTAGCGCCGAGACCCAGTACTTC
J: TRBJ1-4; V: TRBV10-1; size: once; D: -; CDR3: CASSESTLEKLFF; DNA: TGCGCCAGCAGTGAGTCTACTTTGGAAAAACTGTTTTTT
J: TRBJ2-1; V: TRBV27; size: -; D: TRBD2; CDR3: CASRRTSGHLYNEQFF; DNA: TGTGCCAGCAGACGGACTAGCGGGCATCTCTACAATGAGCAGTTCTTC
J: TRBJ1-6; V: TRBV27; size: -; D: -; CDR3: CASSFEGVSYNSPLHF; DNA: TGTGCCAGCAGTTTTGAGGGGGTTAGTTATAATTCACCCCTCCACTTT
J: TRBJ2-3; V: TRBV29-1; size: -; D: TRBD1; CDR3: CSVGDRVTDTQYF; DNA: TGCAGCGTTGGGGACAGGGTCACAGATACGCAGTATTTT
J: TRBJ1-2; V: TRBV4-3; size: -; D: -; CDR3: CASSRGNYGYTF; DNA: TGCGCCAGCAGCCGAGGAAACTATGGCTACACCTTC
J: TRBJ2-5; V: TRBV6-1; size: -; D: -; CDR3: CASSEAYQETQYF; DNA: TGTGCCAGCAGTGAAGCCTACCAAGAGACCCAGTACTTC
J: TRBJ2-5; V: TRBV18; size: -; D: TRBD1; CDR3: CASSPGDRGTSREQYF; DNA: TGTGCCAGCTCACCCGGCGACAGGGGGACGTCGCGGGAGCAGTACTTC
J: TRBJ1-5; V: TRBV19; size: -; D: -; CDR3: CAGGRSNQPQHF; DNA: TGTGCCGGGGGCAGAAGCAATCAGCCCCAGCATTTT
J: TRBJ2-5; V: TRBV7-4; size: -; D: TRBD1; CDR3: CASSLRGQTEETQYF; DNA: TGTGCCAGCAGCCTCCGGGGACAGACAGAAGAGACCCAGTACTTC
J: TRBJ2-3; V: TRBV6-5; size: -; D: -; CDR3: CASGMGGPADTQYF; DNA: TGTGCCAGTGGGATGGGGGGGCCGGCAGATACGCAGTATTTT
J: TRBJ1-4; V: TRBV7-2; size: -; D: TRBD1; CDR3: CASSSPTGRHEKLFF; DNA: TGTGCCAGCAGTTCCCCGACAGGGCGGCATGAAAAACTGTTTTTT
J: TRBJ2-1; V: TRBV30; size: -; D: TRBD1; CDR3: CAWRGRGFNEQFF; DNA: TGTGCCTGGAGGGGCAGGGGGTTCAATGAGCAGTTCTTC
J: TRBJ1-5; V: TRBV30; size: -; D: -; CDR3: CASRDTEFNQPQHF; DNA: TGTGCCAGTCGGGACACAGAATTCAATCAGCCCCAGCATTTT
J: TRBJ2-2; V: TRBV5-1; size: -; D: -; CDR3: CASSSQGWTGELFF; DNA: TGCGCCAGCAGCTCCCAGGGATGGACCGGGGAGCTGTTTTTT
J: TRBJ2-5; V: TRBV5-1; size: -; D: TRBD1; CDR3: CASSPGGQGAQETQYF; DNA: TGCGCCAGCAGCCCGGGCGGACAGGGCGCCCAAGAGACCCAGTACTTC
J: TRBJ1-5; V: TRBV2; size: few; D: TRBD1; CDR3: CASNLQGAFNQPQHF; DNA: TGTGCCAGCAATCTACAGGGGGCATTCAATCAGCCCCAGCATTTT
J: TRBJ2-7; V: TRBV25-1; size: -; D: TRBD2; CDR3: CASSEPPRGGGVDEQYF; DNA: TGTGCCAGCAGTGAACCCCCCCGCGGGGGGGGCGTCGACGAGCAGTACTTC
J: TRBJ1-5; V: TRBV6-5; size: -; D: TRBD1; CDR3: CASSSSGTAAHF; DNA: TGTGCCAGCAGTTCCTCCGGGACAGCCGCCCATTTT
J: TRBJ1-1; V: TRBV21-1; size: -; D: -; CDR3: CASSTRQGPNTEAFF; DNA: TGTGCCAGCAGCACCCGACAGGGGCCGAACACTGAAGCTTTCTTT
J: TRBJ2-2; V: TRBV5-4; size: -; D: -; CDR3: CASAAWGLVHTGELFF; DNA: TGTGCCAGTGCCGCTTGGGGGCTAGTTCACACCGGGGAGCTGTTTTTT
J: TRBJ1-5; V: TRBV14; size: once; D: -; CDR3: CASSPAVSNQPQHF; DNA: TGTGCCAGCAGCCCTGCGGTTAGCAATCAGCCCCAGCATTTT
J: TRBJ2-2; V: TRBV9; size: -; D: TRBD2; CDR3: CASSVTGLVNTGELFF; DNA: TGTGCCAGCAGCGTGACGGGACTAGTTAACACCGGGGAGCTGTTTTTT
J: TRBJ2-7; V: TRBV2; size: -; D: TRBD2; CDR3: CASRIGTSGYEQYF; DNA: TGTGCCAGCAGAATCGGGACTAGCGGCTACGAGCAGTACTTC